A single sample is the source of the 25 T cell receptor beta chains below, sequenced in a study of cytomegalovirus exposure and HLA in healthy donors. The method was immunoSEQ multiplex PCR; TCRdb's version includes in-frame clones alone and lacks a portion of them. The sample records some 70,000 clones, approximately 97% being singletons. The sequenced sample was PBMCs. These receptors were taken from a man between 18 and 29 years old in good health and CMV-seronegative.

The chain joins TRBV5-1 to TRBJ1-1; 8 nucleotides agree with TRBD1. This CDR3 comprises 13 residues. Losses at the gene ends were 4 bases for V and 3 bases for J; bases not matched to a gene: 2. Germline V gene data show CDR1 as SGHRS and CDR2 as YFSETQ. This chain's CDR3 is CASSEDRDTEAFF. The CDR3 DNA sequence: TGCGCCAGCAGCGAGGACAGGGACACTGAAGCTTTCTTT.

The J gene is TRBJ1-2, the V gene TRBV6-5; TRBD1 aligns across 8 bases. Unmatched junction bases numbered 3, after V lost 2 bases and J lost 4 bases. This CDR3 is built from 14 residues. Germline CDR1 is MNHEY and CDR2 is SVGAGI. For the CDR3, the DNA is TGTGCCAGCAGTTACGGCGGGACAGGCTATGGCTACACCTTC. Protein product: CASSYGGTGYGYTF.

Concerning this clone: A read error may account for a junction end that differs from germline. Other DNA variants within this sample encode the same CDR3. The gene calls are TRBV6-5 and TRBJ1-5; D not resolved. The CDR3 consists of 13 residues. Per germline, CDR1 MNHEY and CDR2 SVGAGI. CDR3 in DNA: TGCGCCAGCAGTTACTCAACAAGACAGCCCCAGCATTTT. Protein product: CASSYSTRQPQHF.

CDR3 in DNA: TGTGCCAGCAGTGAACGGCGGTTGAACACTGAAGCTTTCTTT. Its translation: CASSERRLNTEAFF. V is TRBV6-1 and J is TRBJ1-1, with no clear D. V lost 2 bases to trimming and J lost 0 bases, with 7 bases between them. This CDR3 is built from 14 residues. Germline V gene data show CDR1 as MNHNS and CDR2 as SASEGT.

The chain uses TRBV11-1 and TRBJ1-1; no clear D. Trimming shortened V by 5 bases and J by 1 base, and 8 bases separated the two germline ends. The CDR3 spans 13 residues. Germline lookup yields CDR1 SGHAT and CDR2 FQDESV (reference sequence). The CDR3 DNA is TGTGCCAGCAGCCCCACACGGAACACTGAAGCTTTCTTT. This translates into CASSPTRNTEAFF.

The chain is built from TRBV12-5 and TRBJ2-4, with a weak D call TRBD2 (6 bases). Germline V CDR1 and CDR2: LGHNT, FRNRAP. With 5 bases removed from V and 5 bases from J, the gap between germline ends came to 19 bases. The length of the CDR3 is 16 residues. In DNA, the CDR3 is TGTGCTAGTGGTCCCCGGGGTAGCGGAAAGGAAAACATTCAGTACTTC. It specifies CASGPRGSGKENIQYF.

The CDR3 DNA reads as TGTGCCAGCACCCTATTAGATATCAGCGGGAGGGCCGCGGCCGGGGAGCTGTTTTTT. Translated, it gives CASTLLDISGRAAAGELFF. The chain uses TRBV11-2 and TRBJ2-2, with 10 bases fitting TRBD2. Per germline, CDR1 SGHAT and CDR2 FQNNGV. The CDR3 totals 19 residues. The trim removed 7 bases at V and 6 bases at J, leaving 20 bases unmatched.

The V call is TRBV6-6, the J call TRBJ2-2; D not certain. V was cut by 2 bases and J by 3 bases, with 13 bases left in between. Per the germline V gene, CDR1 is MNHNY and CDR2 is SVGAGI (reference sequence). There are 16 residues in the CDR3. The CDR3 loop reads CASSYKVNQDTGELFF. The CDR3 bases are TGTGCCAGCAGTTACAAGGTTAACCAGGACACCGGGGAGCTGTTTTTT.

In this sample, this clone turned up once. CDR3 amino acids: CASSSTGGVTEAFF. CDR3 nucleotides: TGTGCCAGCAGTTCTACAGGGGGCGTAACTGAAGCTTTCTTT. The chain has TRBV27 and TRBJ1-1, with 9 bases fitting TRBD1. V gave up 4 bases and J gave up 5 bases; unmatched junction bases: 5. Germline CDR1 and CDR2: MNHEY and SMNVEV (reference sequence). This CDR3 comprises 14 residues.

The J gene is TRBJ1-5, the V gene TRBV2; D not resolved. The CDR3 is 13 residues long. Germline V lookup: CDR1 SNHLY, CDR2 FYNNEI. V was shortened by 3 bases and J by 8 bases, with 11 bases between the two germline ends. The CDR3 loop is CASSEHQLEPQHF. The CDR3 nucleotides read TGTGCCAGCAGTGAGCATCAGTTGGAGCCCCAGCATTTT.

CDR3 protein: CASSRASGPSYEQYF. The DNA for the CDR3 is TGTGCCAGTAGTAGGGCTAGCGGACCTTCCTACGAGCAGTACTTC. J is TRBJ2-7 and V is TRBV19, with 7 bases matching TRBD2. V trimming: 4 bases; J trimming: 1 base; junction bases outside the gene matches: 7. Germline lookup yields CDR1 LNHDA and CDR2 SQIVND (reference sequence). This CDR3 has 15 residues.

The J gene is TRBJ2-3, the V gene TRBV6-5; D might be TRBD2 (5 bases). This CDR3 contains 12 residues. Germline CDR1 reads MNHEY; CDR2 reads SVGAGI. The ends were cut back, 8 bases at V and 5 bases at J, with 11 bases in the middle. The CDR3 coding sequence is TGTGCCAGCGAACTAGGGAGAGATACGCAGTATTTT. It specifies CASELGRDTQYF.

V gene TRBV9 combines with J gene TRBJ2-5; no definite D call. Germline assignment: CDR1 SGDLS and CDR2 YYNGEE. The CDR3 totals 13 residues. Deletions cut 0 bases from V and 5 bases from J, with 8 bases between. CDR3 nucleotide sequence: TGTGCCAGCAGCGTAGGAATTGGCGAGACCCAGTACTTC. This sequence encodes CASSVGIGETQYF.

The V call is TRBV11-2, the J call TRBJ1-1, with D possibly matching TRBD1 (5 bases). CDR1 and CDR2 from the germline V gene are SGHAT and FQNNGV. This CDR3 has 14 amino acids. Trimming stripped 6 bases from V and 1 base from J, with 12 bases between. Here the CDR3 DNA reads TGTGCCAGCAGGGAGGGGATCTCGAACACTGAAGCTTTCTTT. It encodes CASREGISNTEAFF.

This chain uses TRBV11-3 with TRBJ2-1; D not certain. The germline V gene encodes CDR1 SGHNT and CDR2 YENEEA. The CDR3 totals 16 residues. Trimming left V 4 bases short and J 2 bases short, with 15 bases between. CDR3 amino acids: CASSSVDTETYNEQFF. CDR3 in DNA: TGTGCCAGCAGCTCTGTCGATACAGAGACCTACAATGAGCAGTTCTTC. The full variable domain, in which reference TRBV11-3 and TRBJ2-1 provide the parts outside the CDR3, is EAGVVQSPRYKIIEKKQPVAFWCNPISGHNTLYWYLQNLGQGPELLIRYENEEAVDDSQLPKDRFSAERLKGVDSTLKIQPAELGDSAVYLCASSSVDTETYNEQFFGPGTRLTVL.

The chain employs TRBV6-5 and TRBJ1-2; no clear D gene. Trimming took 6 bases from V and 7 from J, leaving 18 bases between them. This CDR3 spans 14 amino acids. Germline values: CDR1 MNHEY, CDR2 SVGAGI. This CDR3 reads CASRKRGAAGGYTF. In nucleotides, the CDR3 is TGTGCCAGCAGAAAACGCGGTGCCGCGGGTGGCTACACCTTC.

This clone has just a few counts. The CDR3 coding sequence is TGTGCCAGCAGTTACGGATCCCAGGGGGCCTTCACTGAAGCTTTCTTT. This translates into CASSYGSQGAFTEAFF. The rearrangement uses TRBV6-5 and TRBJ1-1, with 8 bases lining up with TRBD1. The CDR3 extends over 16 amino acids. Germline CDR1 is MNHEY and CDR2 is SVGAGI. The junction had 9 bases not matched to a gene; V was cut back by 2 bases and J by 4 bases.

The count of this clone is one. The chain recombines TRBV25-1 with TRBJ2-4; 8 bases agree with TRBD1. The germline V gene has CDR1 MGHDK and CDR2 SYGVNS. Losses at the gene ends were 2 bases for V and 6 bases for J; bases not matched to a gene: 12. The CDR3 loop spans 17 amino acids. CDR3 sequence reads: CASSESRGRLLGNIQYF. The CDR3 nucleotides read TGTGCCAGCAGTGAAAGCAGGGGGCGGTTGTTGGGAAACATTCAGTACTTC.

V usage is TRBV11-2 and J usage is TRBJ1-2; a possible D gene is TRBD1 (5 bases). CDR3 size: 15 residues. The germline V gene has CDR1 SGHAT and CDR2 FQNNGV. V was clipped by 5 bases and J by 1 base, with 14 bases between them. DNA of the CDR3: TGTGCCAGCAGCCCTCAACAGGCCAGTAACTATGGCTACACCTTC. It encodes CASSPQQASNYGYTF.

The V gene is TRBV5-4, the J gene TRBJ1-2; 9 positions match TRBD1. CDR1 is SGHNT, CDR2 YYREEE, per germline (reference sequence). The ends lost 4 bases at V and 3 bases at J; junction bases unmatched: 7. The CDR3 loop spans 15 amino acids. In nucleotides, the CDR3 is TGTGCCAGCAGCGGCCGGGACAGGGACTACTATGGCTACACCTTC. Translated, it gives CASSGRDRDYYGYTF. The whole variable domain, filled in from reference TRBV5-4 and TRBJ1-2, reads ETGVTQSPTHLIKTRGQQVTLRCSSQSGHNTVSWYQQALGQGPQFIFQYYREEENGRGNFPPRFSGLQFPNYSSELNVNALELDDSALYLCASSGRDRDYYGYTFGSGTRLTVV.

The gene calls are TRBV6-5 and TRBJ1-1, with D hard to call. V was cut by 5 bases and J by 8 bases, with 9 bases left in between. Germline V gives CDR1 MNHEY, CDR2 SVGAGI. The CDR3 length is 11 residues. CDR3 in DNA: TGTGCCAGCAGTCCGCGGGCAGAAGCTTTCTTT. It yields the protein CASSPRAEAFF.

The CDR3 sequence: CATSRTSGRNEQFF. The CDR3 DNA is TGTGCCACCAGCAGGACTAGCGGGAGGAATGAGCAGTTCTTC. V is TRBV15 and J is TRBJ2-1; 13 bases agree with TRBD2. The CDR3 is made up of 14 amino acids. V was clipped by 3 bases and J by 7 bases; unmatched bases: 0. Germline V CDR1 and CDR2: LNHNV, YYDKDF (reference sequence).

This clone was recorded once. J is TRBJ1-2 and V is TRBV7-9; TRBD1 matches 8 bases. The CDR3 is 14 amino acids. V shed 5 bases, J shed 7 bases, and the junction held 9 bases outside the gene matches. CDR1 is SEHNR, CDR2 FQNEAQ, per germline (reference sequence). The CDR3 DNA reads as TGTGCCAGCAGCCTAATGACAGGGGCTCCTGGCTACACCTTC. Its translation: CASSLMTGAPGYTF.

The sample holds one count of this clone. The chain links TRBV28 to TRBJ1-5; the D gene is possibly TRBD1 (6 bases). V gave up 6 bases and J gave up 7 bases, with 16 bases separating them. CDR1 MDHEN and CDR2 SYDVKM come from the germline V gene. This CDR3 region has 14 residues. Here the CDR3 reads CASSPHRVRQPQHF. CDR3 bases: TGTGCCAGCAGCCCGCACAGGGTACGACAGCCCCAGCATTTT.

The chain is built from TRBV20-1 and TRBJ2-7; D might be TRBD2 (6 bases). The germline gives CDR1 DFQATT, CDR2 SNEGSKA (reference sequence). This CDR3 comprises 11 residues. Trimming took off 0 bases at V and 11 bases at J, with 11 bases between the two ends. The CDR3 DNA follows: TGCAGTGCTAGAGAGGTGAGGGAGGAGTACTTC. This codes for CSAREVREEYF.